These 21 T cell receptor beta chains were all obtained from the same sample, sequenced in a study of blood T cell repertoires in COVID-19. Assay used: immunoSEQ multiplex PCR; TCRdb lists only in-frame clones, some missing. This sample has around 72,000 clones, with nearly 90% found just once. The sample consisted of peripheral blood. These receptors were taken from a man over 45 with acute or convalescent COVID-19.

On this clone itself: A read error may account for a junction end that differs from germline. This chain uses TRBV3-1 (or the pseudogene TRBV3-2) with TRBJ2-7; D tentatively reads TRBD1 or TRBD2 (6 bases each). Germline V lookup: CDR1 LGHDT, CDR2 YNNKEL (reference sequence). This CDR3 has 14 residues. The CDR3 DNA reads TGTGCCAGCAGCGAAGACAGGAGGACTACGCTGCAGTACTTC. As protein: CASSEDRRTTLQYF.

Here the CDR3 reads CASSLSGGSYEQYF. The DNA for the CDR3 is TGTGCCAGCAGCTTATCAGGGGGCTCCTACGAGCAGTACTTC. The chain has TRBV7-9 and TRBJ2-7, with 7 bases aligning to TRBD1. Germline V lookup: CDR1 SEHNR, CDR2 FQNEAQ (reference sequence). The CDR3 covers 14 residues. Germline trimming cut 2 bases from V and 0 bases from J; bases unmatched to any gene: 1.

The V and J genes are TRBV21-1 and TRBJ2-7; TRBD1, the table's D call, was not compared with the DNA. TRBV21-1 has pseudogene status. The CDR3 is 19 residues long. CDR3 protein: CASSKAQEGRDSSIYEQYF. In DNA, the CDR3 is TGTGCCAGCAGCAAAGCTCAAGAAGGTCGTGACAGTAGCATCTACGAGCAGTACTTC.

This clone was seen once. The rearrangement joins TRBV6-5 to TRBJ2-7; 8 bases match TRBD1. In germline, CDR1 is MNHEY, CDR2 SVGAGI. V gave up 6 bases and J gave up 0 bases; unmatched junction bases: 1. The CDR3 loop spans 13 amino acids. For the CDR3, the DNA is TGTGCCAGCAGGGACAGGGTCTCCTACGAGCAGTACTTC. As protein: CASRDRVSYEQYF.

This clone was counted between two and nine times. The chain employs TRBV6-1 and TRBJ1-2, with 8 nucleotides matching TRBD1. Germline-derived CDR1 and CDR2 are MNHNS and SASEGT. CDR3 length equals 17 residues. J lost 4 bases, V lost 4 bases, and 14 bases had no gene match. As DNA, the CDR3 is TGTGCCAGCAGTGGCCCGGACAGGGAGGAGGTTGGCTATGGCTACACCTTC. It translates to CASSGPDREEVGYGYTF.

V is TRBV24-1 and J is TRBJ2-2; 8 bases match TRBD1. In germline, CDR1 is KGHDR, CDR2 SFDVKD. V gave up 5 bases and J gave up 1 base; unmatched junction bases: 5. CDR3 length: 16 amino acids. DNA of the CDR3: TGTGCCACCAGTGCAGGGACAGGTGGGAACACCGGGGAGCTGTTTTTT. This gives the protein CATSAGTGGNTGELFF.

The chain joins TRBV7-9 to TRBJ2-1; D gene unclear. The CDR3 length is 14 residues. CDR1 is SEHNR and CDR2 is FQNEAQ in the germline V gene (reference sequence). With 1 base removed from V and 6 bases from J, the gap between germline ends came to 10 bases. CDR3 protein: CASSLGSIFNEQFF. The CDR3 nucleotides read TGTGCCAGCAGCTTAGGTAGTATCTTCAATGAGCAGTTCTTC.

CDR3 amino acids: CASSDTENTGELFF. The CDR3 DNA reads TGCGCCAGCAGTGACACTGAGAACACCGGGGAGCTGTTTTTT. The V and J genes are TRBV10-1 and TRBJ2-2, with D hard to call. CDR3 length equals 14 residues. CDR1 is WNHNN, CDR2 SYGVQD, per germline (reference sequence). Trimming shortened V by 3 bases and J by 1 base, and 6 bases separated the two germline ends.

This clone was observed a few times. The chain links TRBV5-1 to TRBJ2-7; TRBD1 aligns across 10 bases. Trimming took 7 bases from V and 3 from J; bases not matched to a gene: 7. Looked up from germline, CDR1 is SGHRS and CDR2 is YFSETQ. CDR3 length equals 14 residues. This CDR3 is CASGPGTGVYEQYF. The CDR3 DNA reads as TGCGCCAGCGGCCCCGGGACAGGGGTCTACGAGCAGTACTTC. Full variable domain (outside the CDR3, taken from reference TRBV5-1 and TRBJ2-7): KAGVTQTPRYLIKTRGQQVTLSCSPISGHRSVSWYQQTPGQGLQFLFEYFSETQRNKGNFPGRFSGRQFSNSRSEMNVSTLELGDSALYLCASGPGTGVYEQYFGPGTRLTVT.

This clone was found once. V and J are TRBV6-5 and TRBJ2-5, with 9 bases that match TRBD1. With 4 bases clipped from V and 1 base from J, the junction kept 4 bases outside the gene matches. This CDR3 comprises 15 residues. Looked up from germline, CDR1 is MNHEY and CDR2 is SVGAGI. The CDR3, as DNA: TGTGCCAGCAGTTGGCCGGGACAGGGCCAAGAGACCCAGTACTTC. It yields the protein CASSWPGQGQETQYF.

This rearrangement joins TRBV7-3 to TRBJ2-1, with TRBD2 identical over 10 bases. Germline CDR1 SGHTA, CDR2 FQGTGA. The CDR3 is 14 residues long. V was pared by 1 base and J by 8 bases, with 2 bases of the junction left unmatched. The CDR3 region has the DNA TGTGCCAGCAGCTTAAGTCTAGCGGGGGATGAGCAGTTCTTC. Its translation is CASSLSLAGDEQFF.

The chain carries TRBV7-6 and TRBJ1-3, with D possibly being TRBD1 (5 bases). In germline, CDR1 is SGHVS, CDR2 FNYEAQ. This CDR3 region has 16 residues. V shed 4 bases and J shed 2 bases, with 15 bases lying between them. CDR3 amino acids: CASSSSGGVTGNTIYF. CDR3 DNA: TGTGCCAGCAGCTCGTCCGGGGGAGTCACTGGAAACACCATATATTTT. Based on the CDR3 plus reference TRBV7-6 and TRBJ1-3, the full variable domain is GAGVSQSPRYKVTKRGQDVALRCDPISGHVSLYWYRQALGQGPEFLTYFNYEAQQDKSGLPNDRFSAERPEGSISTLTIQRTEQRDSAMYRCASSSSGGVTGNTIYFGEGSWLTVV.

This clone was picked up a small number of times. This sequence joins TRBV9 and TRBJ2-1; the match to TRBD1 covers 10 bases. This CDR3 spans 15 amino acids. Germline CDR1 is SGDLS and CDR2 is YYNGEE. J gave up 6 bases and V 6 bases, and 9 bases lay outside the gene matches. CDR3 in DNA: TGTGCCAGCACCCTCGGACAGGGGGAAGGCAATGAGCAGTTCTTC. Residues: CASTLGQGEGNEQFF. The full variable domain, its missing parts supplied by reference TRBV9 and TRBJ2-1, is DSGVTQTPKHLITATGQRVTLRCSPRSGDLSVYWYQQSLDQGLQFLIQYYNGEERAKGNILERFSAQQFPDLHSELNLSSLELGDSALYFCASTLGQGEGNEQFFGPGTRLTVL.

In this sample, this clone turned up once. The chain is built from TRBV5-6 and TRBJ1-2; D not certain. V was cut by 2 bases and J by 8 bases, with 13 bases left in between. The CDR3 extends over 13 amino acids. The germline V gene encodes CDR1 SGHDT and CDR2 YYEEEE. CDR3 sequence: CASSFLRAGGYTF. CDR3 sequence (DNA): TGTGCCAGCAGCTTTCTGAGGGCTGGAGGCTACACCTTC.

About this clone itself: Other DNA sequences from this sample encode an identical CDR3 as well. The V call is TRBV12-3 or TRBV12-4, the J call TRBJ1-2; maybe TRBD1 (6 bases). The germline V and J ends were trimmed by 3 bases and 4 bases, with 6 bases remaining between them. The CDR3 has 12 residues. CDR3 in amino acids: CASSLTGYGYTF. The CDR3 nucleotides are TGTGCCAGCAGTTTGACAGGCTATGGCTACACCTTC.

In this sample, this clone turned up a few times. V is TRBV30 and J is TRBJ1-5, with 7 nucleotides matching TRBD1. The CDR3 runs 16 residues. J was trimmed by 7 bases and V by 1 base; bases with no gene match: 13. CDR1 is GTSNPN, CDR2 SVGIG, per germline (reference sequence). CDR3 region: CAWSGTAGQLEQPQHF. CDR3 nucleotide sequence: TGTGCCTGGAGTGGAACCGCGGGACAGTTAGAACAGCCCCAGCATTTT.

The chain employs TRBV4-2 and TRBJ2-3; 9 nucleotides align to TRBD2. CDR3 size: 15 residues. Germline CDR1 LGHNA, CDR2 YNFKEQ. The J segment lost 2 bases and the V segment lost 4 bases, leaving 4 bases of the junction unmatched. The CDR3 nucleotides read TGTGCCAGCAGCCGACTAGCGGAGAACACAGATACGCAGTATTTT. This translates into CASSRLAENTDTQYF.

V is TRBV7-9 and J is TRBJ2-2, with 9 bases fitting TRBD1. After removal of 2 bases from V and 4 bases from J, the junction contained 5 bases not matched to a gene. This CDR3 is 16 amino acids long. Germline V gene lookup returns CDR1 SEHNR and CDR2 FQNEAQ (reference sequence). The chain's CDR3 is CASSLQQDRGTGELFF. CDR3 DNA sequence: TGTGCCAGCAGCTTACAGCAGGACAGGGGCACCGGGGAGCTGTTTTTT.

V gene TRBV11-1 combines with J gene TRBJ1-2; D remains unclear. The V end was cut by 10 bases, the J end by 6 bases, with 9 bases between. Germline lookup yields CDR1 SGHAT and CDR2 FQDESV (reference sequence). The CDR3 is made up of 10 amino acids. For the CDR3, the DNA is TGTGCCACAAGAACGGATGGCTACACCTTC. Translation: CATRTDGYTF. The whole variable domain, remainder taken from reference TRBV11-1 and TRBJ1-2, is EAEVAQSPRYKITEKSQAVAFWCDPISGHATLYWYRQILGQGPELLVQFQDESVVDDSQLPKDRFSAERLKGVDSTLKIQPAELGDSAMYLCATRTDGYTFGSGTRLTVV.

The chain is built from TRBV4-1 and TRBJ2-3; TRBD2 aligns across 8 bases. This CDR3 is 19 amino acids long. Germline values: CDR1 MGHRA, CDR2 YSYEKL. J was trimmed by 0 bases and V by 0 bases; bases with no gene match: 11. CDR3 in DNA: TGCGCCAGCAGCCAAGATCGGGACGGGGGGGCGCTCAGCACAGATACGCAGTATTTT. This translates into CASSQDRDGGALSTDTQYF.

This chain joins TRBV2 and TRBJ2-7, with D possibly matching TRBD1 (7 bases). The CDR3 runs 15 residues. The V gene lost 1 base and the J gene lost 1 base, with 11 bases spanning the gap. Germline CDR1 SNHLY, CDR2 FYNNEI. CDR3 in amino acids: CASSEGAGGSYEQYF. The DNA for the CDR3 is TGTGCCAGCAGTGAAGGGGCAGGGGGGTCCTACGAGCAGTACTTC.